The clone carrying this TCR beta chain was seen just once. Sequencing involved patients with CD8+CD57+ cell expansion previously shown by flow cytometry. Profiling of TCR beta VDJ combinations and CDR3 sequences used genomic DNA as template. From the reads, TCRdb called clonotypes with MiXCR, one entry per CDR3 protein. The table includes about 180,000 distinct CDR3 sequences, less than 65% detected once. This sample is drawn from a study of CD8+CD57+ T cells in acquired aplastic anemia. Across the study: On average, sorted CD4+ and CD8+ cells gave approximately 3 ug of DNA.

CDR3 size: 15 residues. The germline CDR1 and CDR2 sequences are DFQATT and SNEGSKA (reference sequence). The V and J ends lost 3 bases and 4 bases respectively, with 15 bases between them. This clonotype was sampled from a human donor with aplastic anemia. This chain uses TRBV20-1 with TRBJ2-2; D unresolved. The sequenced sample was sorted CD4+, CD8+, or CD8+CD57+ T cells (not recorded which) from PBMCs. CDR3 DNA: TGCAGTGCTAGGCGTCTTACCTCGTCCACCGGGGAGCTGTTTTTT. Its protein product is CSARRLTSSTGELFF.